Shown below are 29 T cell receptor beta chains from a single sample sequenced in a study of CD8+ T cells in alopecia areata. Once RNA had been extracted, it was reverse transcribed into cDNA to act as the sequencing template. Repertoires were generated with immunoSEQ multiplex PCR, while TCRdb's copy carries only in-frame clones and drops some. The data hold about 200,000 clones, with roughly 64% observed a single time. Treatment meaning: oral pan-JAK inhibitor, 5-10 mg twice daily. The source material was CD4+ T cells sorted from blood, sampled at week 24, from a patient treated with tofacitinib. The receptors were sampled from a human donor with alopecia areata.

The CDR3 DNA reads TGTGCCAGCAGCTGGGGGAGAAGCGACTATGGCTACACCTTC. Translation: CASSWGRSDYGYTF. The V gene is TRBV11-2, the J gene TRBJ1-2; D is possibly TRBD1 (5 bases). This CDR3 is 14 amino acids long. Trimming cost V 4 bases and J 3 bases, with 12 bases left between them. CDR1 SGHAT and CDR2 FQNNGV come from the germline V gene.

The V and J genes are TRBV7-8 and TRBJ2-5; no clear D gene. This CDR3 has 14 amino acids. CDR1 is SGHVS, CDR2 FQNEAQ, per germline. The ends were cut back, 5 bases at V and 4 bases at J, with 14 bases in the middle. The CDR3 protein is CASSPLWQVETQYF. CDR3 nucleotides: TGTGCCAGCAGCCCCCTCTGGCAGGTAGAGACCCAGTACTTC.

This chain uses TRBV4-3 with TRBJ2-5, with 7 bases identical to TRBD2. The V segment lost 4 bases and the J segment 5 bases; nucleotides outside the gene matches: 10. Germline V gene data show CDR1 as LGHNA and CDR2 as YSLEER. CDR3 length: 15 residues. The CDR3 region has the DNA TGCGCCAGCAGCCCCGGGCACGGGGGGAGGGAGACCCAGTACTTC. Translated, it gives CASSPGHGGRETQYF.

This clone showed up just a few times. Here the CDR3 reads CASRAEVTNSNQPQHF. The CDR3 DNA reads TGTGCCAGCAGGGCAGAGGTGACGAATAGCAATCAGCCCCAGCATTTT. The V gene is TRBV2, the J gene TRBJ1-5; D call uncertain. V was shortened by 6 bases and J by 0 bases, with 15 bases between the two germline ends. Germline CDR1 and CDR2: SNHLY and FYNNEI. The CDR3 loop spans 16 amino acids.

The gene calls are TRBV6-1 and TRBJ1-2, with D possibly matching TRBD1 (5 bases). Germline V gene lookup returns CDR1 MNHNS and CDR2 SASEGT. V was cut by 1 base and J by 4 bases, with 10 bases left in between. The CDR3 is made up of 14 amino acids. The chain's CDR3 is CASSEVGQGYGYTF. The CDR3 bases are TGTGCCAGCAGTGAAGTAGGGCAGGGCTATGGCTACACCTTC.

This chain links TRBV10-3 with TRBJ2-6; a weak D match, TRBD2 (5 bases). The germline gives CDR1 ENHRY, CDR2 SYGVKD. CDR3 length: 16 residues. The V end was cut by 6 bases, the J end by 0 bases, with 12 bases between. CDR3 loop: CAISDYLSSGANVLTF. In DNA, the CDR3 is TGTGCCATCAGCGACTACCTAAGCTCTGGGGCCAACGTCCTGACTTTC.

This clone is a singleton in its sample. The chain has TRBV28 and TRBJ2-7; 15 bases match TRBD2. Per germline, CDR1 MDHEN and CDR2 SYDVKM. The CDR3 consists of 14 residues. Trimming at V came to 6 bases and at J to 12 bases, leaving 9 bases not matched to a gene. The CDR3 spells CASSKPPGLAGGYF. As DNA, the CDR3 is TGTGCCAGCAGCAAACCCCCGGGACTAGCGGGAGGGTACTTC.

This clone has more than one count but fewer than ten. The chain joins TRBV29-1 to TRBJ2-3, with D possibly being TRBD1 (6 bases). Germline CDR1 SQVTM, CDR2 ANQGSEA. Trimming cost V 7 bases and J 4 bases, with 18 bases left between them. The CDR3 has 14 amino acids. This CDR3 reads CSAPGAVSPDTQYF. The CDR3 DNA is TGCAGCGCCCCAGGGGCGGTTTCCCCAGATACGCAGTATTTT.

V usage is TRBV5-6 and J usage is TRBJ1-1; no reliable D call. V was cut by 4 bases and J by 1 base, with 2 bases left in between. The germline gives CDR1 SGHDT, CDR2 YYEEEE. The CDR3 is 11 amino acids. For the CDR3, the DNA is TGTGCCAGCAGCCAGAACACTGAAGCTTTCTTT. Its protein product is CASSQNTEAFF.

The V call is TRBV19, the J call TRBJ2-1; 11 bases are shared with TRBD2. Germline CDR1 and CDR2: LNHDA and SQIVND (reference sequence). The V and J ends lost 10 bases and 6 bases, in that order; junction bases with no gene match: 8. The CDR3 extends over 14 amino acids. The CDR3 spells CATQLAGVGNEQFF. The CDR3 region has the DNA TGTGCCACACAACTAGCGGGAGTTGGCAATGAGCAGTTCTTC.

The chain employs TRBV15 and TRBJ1-1, with D maybe TRBD1 (5 bases). Germline V CDR1 and CDR2: LNHNV, YYDKDF (reference sequence). This CDR3 contains 15 residues. Trimming removed 0 bases from V and 2 bases from J, with 10 bases in between. CDR3 sequence reads: CATSRDRGENTEAFF. As DNA, the CDR3 is TGTGCCACCAGCAGAGATCGGGGGGAAAACACTGAAGCTTTCTTT.

In its sample, this clone was seen a few times. The gene calls are TRBV27 and TRBJ2-2; D possibly corresponds to TRBD1 (5 bases). Trimming stripped 5 bases from V and 7 bases from J, with 11 bases between. CDR1 and CDR2 (germline): MNHEY, SMNVEV (reference sequence). The CDR3 runs to 13 residues. The CDR3 here is CASSPRTYGELFF. As DNA, the CDR3 is TGTGCCAGCAGTCCCCGGACATACGGGGAGCTGTTTTTT.

The chain joins TRBV5-1 to TRBJ2-1; TRBD2 matches at 13 bases. The junction had 6 bases not matched to a gene; V was cut back by 4 bases and J by 2 bases. CDR3 length: 17 residues. Per the germline V gene, CDR1 is SGHRS and CDR2 is YFSETQ. This CDR3 is CASSGGTSGTTYNEQFF. The DNA of the CDR3 is TGCGCCAGCAGCGGCGGGACTAGCGGGACAACCTACAATGAGCAGTTCTTC.

The chain carries TRBV10-3 and TRBJ2-5; unclear D gene. The V end was cut by 2 bases, the J end by 3 bases, with 4 bases between. From germline, CDR1 is ENHRY and CDR2 SYGVKD. This CDR3 spans 12 amino acids. The DNA of the CDR3 is TGTGCCATCAGTGAGACGGAAGAGACCCAGTACTTC. It is translated as CAISETEETQYF.

The genes are TRBV9 and TRBJ2-3; weak D call: TRBD2 (6 bases). V gave up 6 bases and J gave up 4 bases, with 18 bases separating them. Germline lookup yields CDR1 SGDLS and CDR2 YYNGEE. The CDR3 consists of 15 residues. The CDR3 DNA follows: TGTGCCAGCACCCGTGAGGACTATGGCGCAGATACGCAGTATTTT. Encoded protein: CASTREDYGADTQYF.

Only a few counts were recorded for this clone. The chain carries TRBV5-1 and TRBJ2-7; 14 bases agree with TRBD2. CDR1 is SGHRS, CDR2 YFSETQ, per germline. CDR3 length: 17 residues. Trimming at V came to 4 bases and at J to 2 bases, leaving 8 bases not matched to a gene. The CDR3: CASSARTSGGFPYEQYF. In nucleotides, the CDR3 is TGCGCCAGCAGCGCACGGACTAGCGGGGGGTTCCCCTACGAGCAGTACTTC.

V is TRBV7-9 and J is TRBJ1-1, with D maybe TRBD1 (5 bases). V was trimmed by 5 bases and J by 0 bases, leaving 13 bases between them. The CDR3 extends over 15 amino acids. CDR1 is SEHNR, CDR2 FQNEAQ, per germline (reference sequence). CDR3 sequence reads: CASSEAGTLNTEAFF. DNA of the CDR3: TGTGCCAGCAGCGAAGCCGGGACTTTGAACACTGAAGCTTTCTTT. Supplemented by reference TRBV7-9 and TRBJ1-1, the full variable domain reads DTGVSQNPRHKITKRGQNVTFRCDPISEHNRLYWYRQTLGQGPEFLTYFQNEAQLEKSRLLSDRFSAERPKGSFSTLEIQRTEQGDSAMYLCASSEAGTLNTEAFFGQGTRLTVV.

This clone was observed a handful of times. The chain carries TRBV2 and TRBJ2-5; a weak D match, TRBD2 (6 bases). Germline V gene data show CDR1 as SNHLY and CDR2 as FYNNEI. This CDR3 has 13 amino acids. The germline V and J ends were trimmed by 4 bases and 7 bases, with 13 bases remaining between them. CDR3 in amino acids: CASSVSRGGTQYF. DNA of the CDR3: TGTGCCAGCAGTGTGTCGCGGGGCGGGACCCAGTACTTC.

V is TRBV7-9 and J is TRBJ2-1; 11 nucleotides agree with TRBD2. CDR1 is SEHNR, CDR2 FQNEAQ, per germline (reference sequence). The CDR3 consists of 18 residues. V lost 2 bases and J lost 0; bases outside the gene matches: 6. The CDR3 DNA follows: TGTGCCAGCAGCTTAATACTAGCGGGAGAAAGCTCCTACAATGAGCAGTTCTTC. Its translation: CASSLILAGESSYNEQFF.

This clone was seen a handful of times. This chain joins TRBV4-3 and TRBJ2-1; D gene ambiguous. There are 15 residues in the CDR3. V was shortened by 1 base and J by 7 bases, with 14 bases between the two germline ends. CDR1 is LGHNA, CDR2 YSLEER, per germline. CDR3 amino acids: CASSQALQYRNEQFF. CDR3 coding DNA: TGCGCCAGCAGCCAAGCCTTACAGTATCGTAATGAGCAGTTCTTC.

A few counts support this clone. The rearrangement links TRBV27 to TRBJ2-7; possibly TRBD1 or TRBD2 for D (6 bases each). This CDR3 is 10 amino acids long. The V end lost 7 bases, the J end lost 12 bases, and 13 bases lay between the germline ends. Germline V CDR1 and CDR2: MNHEY, SMNVEV (reference sequence). The CDR3 spells CASTPGGLYF. CDR3 bases: TGTGCCAGCACCCCTGGGGGGCTGTACTTC.

V gene TRBV30 combines with J gene TRBJ1-5; 10 bases agree with TRBD1. The junction had 9 bases not matched to a gene; V was cut back by 2 bases and J by 5 bases. This CDR3 spans 16 amino acids. Germline CDR1 and CDR2: GTSNPN and SVGIG (reference sequence). The CDR3 coding sequence is TGTGCCTGGAGTCGACGGGACAGGGGTCCTGATCAGCCCCAGCATTTT. Its translation: CAWSRRDRGPDQPQHF.

For the CDR3, the DNA is TGTGCCAGCAGTTACGGCAGCTTGAACACTGAAGCTTTCTTT. As protein: CASSYGSLNTEAFF. The chain combines TRBV6-5 with TRBJ1-1; D not resolved. CDR3 length equals 14 residues. From germline, CDR1 is MNHEY and CDR2 SVGAGI. The germline V and J ends were trimmed by 2 bases and 0 bases, with 7 bases remaining between them.

Only a few counts were recorded for this clone. The junction departs from germline at one end; a sequencing error may be responsible. V gene TRBV29-1 combines with J gene TRBJ2-7; the D gene is possibly TRBD1 (6 bases). The CDR3 is 14 amino acids. Germline lookup yields CDR1 SQVTM and CDR2 ANQGSEA. CDR3 loop: CSVKETGKSYEQYF. CDR3 nucleotide sequence: TGCAGCGTTAAAGAGACAGGAAAAAGTTACGAGCAGTACTTC.

The chain has TRBV5-1 and TRBJ1-4; possibly TRBD1 for D (6 bases). Germline CDR1 is SGHRS and CDR2 is YFSETQ. V lost 4 bases, J lost 7 bases, and 17 bases lay in between. The CDR3 totals 15 residues. The CDR3 nucleotides are TGCGCCAGCAGCCCCCCCAGGGGAGCGGGTGAAAAACTGTTTTTT. Translating gives CASSPPRGAGEKLFF.

The V and J genes are TRBV27 and TRBJ2-4; a weak D match, TRBD2 (5 bases). CDR1 MNHEY and CDR2 SMNVEV come from the germline V gene (reference sequence). This CDR3 has 17 residues. The V end lost 0 bases, the J end lost 1 base, and 13 bases lay between the germline ends. The CDR3: CASSLSVGVGAKNIQYF. CDR3 in DNA: TGTGCCAGCAGTTTATCGGTCGGGGTAGGGGCCAAAAACATTCAGTACTTC.

The rearrangement joins TRBV6-5 to TRBJ2-3; TRBD1 or TRBD2 may be the D gene (5 bases each). The CDR3 extends over 12 amino acids. V was trimmed by 6 bases and J by 8 bases, leaving 12 bases between them. The V gene's germline CDR1 is MNHEY and CDR2 SVGAGI. The CDR3: CASRTGTGTQYF. For the CDR3, the DNA is TGTGCCAGCAGGACTGGGACCGGTACGCAGTATTTT.

The V and J genes are TRBV5-6 and TRBJ2-7; TRBD1 agrees at 9 bases. CDR3 length: 13 residues. Trimming took 0 bases from V and 6 from J; bases not matched to a gene: 1. Germline V gives CDR1 SGHDT, CDR2 YYEEEE. The CDR3 protein is CASSLDRGLEQYF. The CDR3 bases are TGTGCCAGCAGCTTGGACAGGGGGCTCGAGCAGTACTTC.

The CDR3 sequence is CAWNSDQETQYF. The DNA of the CDR3 is TGTGCCTGGAACAGCGATCAAGAGACCCAGTACTTC. The chain is built from TRBV30 and TRBJ2-5; D gene unclear. Germline V gene data show CDR1 as GTSNPN and CDR2 as SVGIG (reference sequence). This CDR3 spans 12 amino acids. Trimming cost V 4 bases and J 2 bases, with 8 bases left between them.